The T cell receptor (beta chain) under discussion was sequenced for a study of CD8+ T cells in alopecia areata. Trimming removed 1 base from V and 7 bases from J, with 2 bases in between. The CDR3 contains 11 residues. Per the germline V gene, CDR1 is SEHNR and CDR2 is FQNEAQ (reference sequence). Sequencing templates came from extracted RNA that was reverse transcribed into cDNA. Produced via immunoSEQ multiplex PCR; TCRdb's table is partial and in-frame only. The data contain some 200,000 clones, 50% to 60% of them singletons. Notes on the study in general: Mice showed clearer TCR sharing than patients did, a gap that was possibly HLA-related. Greater clonality was observed in lesional scalp samples, especially alopecia totalis/universalis, versus normal scalp.

Treatment reported: oral pan-JAK inhibitor, 5-10 mg twice daily. Collected material from alopecia areata patients comprised lesional scalp punch biopsies and peripheral blood. This clone was picked up a small number of times. Its antigen remains unknown. The sequence was obtained from a human donor with alopecia areata. The rearrangement joins TRBV7-9 to TRBJ2-1; D remains ambiguous. The sequencing here drew on CD4+ T cells sorted from blood, taken at week 4, from a patient treated with tofacitinib. CDR3 protein: CASSLENEQFF. The CDR3 coding sequence is TGTGCCAGCAGCTTAGAAAATGAGCAGTTCTTC.